The T cell receptor beta chain described here comes from a study of human T cells and chemical hapten exposure. In the study overall: Readings were taken at 6 days from patch tests that had applied 0.01% DPC to the upper back.

The study, taken as a whole, reports: A positive correlation with patch test score was shown by PT1 expanded TCR counts.

Time point specified: patch test 2, 6 weeks after DPC sensitization. Sample treatment: therapeutic diphenylcyclopropenone sensitization with weekly scalp DPC. Investigators collected blood before applying each patch test. This clonotype was counted many times. What it recognizes is unknown. From germline, CDR1 is MDHEN and CDR2 SYDVKM. The V gene lost 5 bases and the J gene lost 0 bases, with 13 bases spanning the gap. CDR3 length: 16 amino acids. As handled by the study authors: Samples contained a median of roughly 96,000 TCRs, with a range of roughly 23,224 to 700,000. In TCRdb, the RACE reads were re-called with MiXCR into one record per CDR3 protein. These V and J calls are TCRdb output, not the study's own analysis. The table shows 40,000 to 45,000 distinct CDR3 sequences, with about 8.9% occurring only once.

This sequence originates from a woman in her thirties or forties with alopecia areata. Some clones in this sample may be carry-over from other donors' samples. The rearrangement uses TRBV28 and TRBJ1-4; possible D gene TRBD1, 5 bases. The sequenced sample was whole blood, obtained in connection with sensitization to the hapten diphenylcyclopropenone (DPC). CDR3 residues: CASSPLGVATNEKLFF. In DNA, the CDR3 is TGTGCCAGCAGTCCCTTGGGGGTGGCAACTAATGAAAAACTGTTTTTT.